The 32 T cell receptor beta chains given below trace back to one sample, sequenced in a study of T cell repertoires in cytomegalovirus infection. These receptors lack a known antigen. TCRdb used MiXCR to reprocess the reads, holding one entry per CDR3 protein. The sample has about 24,000 distinct CDR3 sequences; approximately 22% are singletons. Sequenced material: CD8+ T cells from cultured PBMCs, taken from culture after CMV antigen stimulation. Every receptor here comes from a human donor in good health (CMV status not recorded). Some clones in this sample may be carry-over from other donors' samples.

This sequence joins TRBV6-1 and TRBJ2-7, with a tentative D call TRBD2 (5 bases). In germline, CDR1 is MNHNS, CDR2 SASEGT. CDR3 length: 13 residues. Trimming pared 4 bases from V and 6 bases from J, leaving 13 bases between. CDR3 amino acids: CASSAILAAEQYF. In DNA form, the CDR3 reads TGTGCCAGCAGTGCTATCCTAGCAGCCGAGCAGTACTTC.

The V call is TRBV27, the J call TRBJ1-6, with D unresolved. In germline, CDR1 is MNHEY, CDR2 SMNVEV (reference sequence). The V and J ends lost 8 bases and 3 bases respectively, with 11 bases between them. The CDR3 sequence is 14 residues long. Here the CDR3 reads CASGLDFYNSPLHF. As DNA, the CDR3 is TGTGCCAGCGGGCTAGATTTCTATAATTCACCCCTCCACTTT.

This clonotype was counted between two and nine times. The CDR3 sequence: CASSPPLWETQYF. CDR3 bases: TGTGCCAGCAGCCCGCCCCTATGGGAGACCCAGTACTTC. The chain couples TRBV12-3 or TRBV12-4 to TRBJ2-5; D remains unclear. This CDR3 contains 13 residues. V lost 6 bases, J lost 5 bases, and 13 bases lay in between.

The chain recombines TRBV4-2 with TRBJ1-6; 7 bases fit TRBD1. J gave up 0 bases and V 2 bases, and 7 bases lay outside the gene matches. CDR3 length equals 18 residues. In germline, CDR1 is LGHNA, CDR2 YNFKEQ. Here the CDR3 reads CASSQPGTVSSYNSPLHF. CDR3 DNA sequence: TGTGCCAGCAGCCAACCTGGGACAGTGAGCTCCTATAATTCACCCCTCCACTTT.

This chain connects TRBV7-9 to TRBJ2-3, with TRBD1 matching over 10 bases. Germline V gene lookup returns CDR1 SEHNR and CDR2 FQNEAQ (reference sequence). The CDR3 runs 17 residues. In DNA form, the CDR3 reads TGTTCTATAAACCTGGCCGGGACAGGGGATAGCACAGATACGCAGTATTTT. Translating gives CSINLAGTGDSTDTQYF. Full variable domain (missing parts from reference TRBV7-9 and TRBJ2-3): DTGVSQNPRHKITKRGQNVTFRCDPISEHNRLYWYRQTLGQGPEFLTYFQNEAQLEKSRLLSDRFSAERPKGSFSTLEIQRTEQGDSAMYLCSINLAGTGDSTDTQYFGPGTRLTVL.

The chain couples TRBV7-3 to TRBJ2-7; D gene ambiguous. This CDR3 is built from 13 residues. Germline V CDR1 and CDR2: SGHTA, FQGTGA. Trimming cost V 5 bases and J 6 bases, with 14 bases left between them. The DNA for the CDR3 is TGTGCCAGCAGCCCCGATAATTGGGGCGAGCAGTACTTC. As protein: CASSPDNWGEQYF.

The chain links TRBV6-2 or TRBV6-3 to TRBJ2-7; D may be TRBD1 (5 bases). The CDR3 sequence is 13 residues long. V was shortened by 4 bases and J by 1 base, with 8 bases between the two germline ends. CDR1 MNHEY and CDR2 SVGEGT come from the germline V gene. The CDR3, as DNA: TGTGCCAGCAGTTCAAGGGGATCCTACGAGCAGTACTTC. Its protein product is CASSSRGSYEQYF.

The chain links TRBV19 to TRBJ2-3, with 8 bases aligning to TRBD1. This CDR3 region has 16 residues. Germline CDR1 is LNHDA and CDR2 is SQIVND (reference sequence). The J segment lost 1 base and the V segment lost 5 bases, leaving 8 bases of the junction unmatched. CDR3 nucleotide sequence: TGTGCCAGTAGTGCCCGCAGGGGGCTTGGCACAGATACGCAGTATTTT. Residues: CASSARRGLGTDTQYF. Variable domain in full (rest from reference TRBV19 and TRBJ2-3): DGGITQSPKYLFRKEGQNVTLSCEQNLNHDAMYWYRQDPGQGLRLIYYSQIVNDFQKGDIAEGYSVSREKKESFPLTVTSAQKNPTAFYLCASSARRGLGTDTQYFGPGTRLTVL.

This clonotype was counted between two and nine times. The rearrangement uses TRBV27 and TRBJ1-2; tentatively, D is TRBD1 (6 bases). There are 15 residues in the CDR3. Germline CDR1 and CDR2: MNHEY and SMNVEV (reference sequence). V lost 3 bases, J lost 3 bases, and 14 bases lay in between. In DNA, the CDR3 is TGTGCCAGCAGTTTCCAGGGGCCTGCGGACTATGGCTACACCTTC. Its protein is CASSFQGPADYGYTF.

This chain joins TRBV6-1 and TRBJ2-7; possible D gene TRBD2, 5 bases. V was clipped by 8 bases and J by 2 bases, with 16 bases between them. The CDR3 sequence is 14 residues long. CDR1 and CDR2 from the germline V gene are MNHNS and SASEGT. CDR3 coding DNA: TGTGCCAGCGGTCGGTCGGACTTCGCCTACGAGCAGTACTTC. It is translated as CASGRSDFAYEQYF.

J is TRBJ2-2 and V is TRBV20-1; D is unresolved. Between the trimmed V and J ends, which lost 3 bases and 0 bases, there was a span of 11 bases. CDR1 DFQATT and CDR2 SNEGSKA come from the germline V gene (reference sequence). This CDR3 is built from 15 residues. CDR3 loop: CSASRNPSNTGELFF. Here the CDR3 DNA reads TGCAGTGCTAGCAGGAATCCCTCGAACACCGGGGAGCTGTTTTTT.

This clonotype showed up just a few times. The chain joins TRBV7-9 to TRBJ1-1, with D unclear. This CDR3 has 15 residues. Germline V gene lookup returns CDR1 SEHNR and CDR2 FQNEAQ (reference sequence). V was shortened by 5 bases and J by 1 base, with 14 bases between the two germline ends. The chain's CDR3 is CASSQPGNGNTEAFF. CDR3 in DNA: TGTGCCAGCAGCCAGCCGGGGAACGGGAACACTGAAGCTTTCTTT.

This clonotype was recorded a few times. This rearrangement joins TRBV11-1 to TRBJ2-5; D is perhaps TRBD1 or TRBD2 (5 bases each). There are 15 residues in the CDR3. V was trimmed by 5 bases and J by 3 bases, leaving 16 bases between them. Germline V gene sequence: CDR1 SGHAT, CDR2 FQDESV (reference sequence). CDR3 in DNA: TGTGCCAGCAGCCCCACATACGGGACGGAAGAGACCCAGTACTTC. This encodes CASSPTYGTEETQYF.

The rearrangement joins TRBV28 to TRBJ2-5, with a possible D match to TRBD2 (6 bases). Germline V gene sequence: CDR1 MDHEN, CDR2 SYDVKM. CDR3 size: 14 residues. The V gene lost 4 bases and the J gene lost 5 bases, with 14 bases spanning the gap. The CDR3 here is CASSSGGGMETQYF. Here the CDR3 DNA reads TGTGCCAGCAGTTCCGGCGGAGGGATGGAGACCCAGTACTTC.

This clonotype has ten or more counts. The V and J genes are TRBV7-8 and TRBJ1-5, with D hard to call. Germline V gene data show CDR1 as SGHVS and CDR2 as FQNEAQ. The V and J ends lost 3 bases and 5 bases respectively, with 5 bases between them. The CDR3 is 12 residues long. CDR3 coding DNA: TGTGCCAGCAGCTTTGTCGATCAGCCCCAGCATTTT. Its translation: CASSFVDQPQHF.

V gene TRBV27 combines with J gene TRBJ1-5; D might be TRBD1 (5 bases). The V gene's germline CDR1 is MNHEY and CDR2 SMNVEV (reference sequence). This CDR3 contains 15 residues. The V end was cut by 3 bases, the J end by 2 bases, with 11 bases between. As DNA, the CDR3 is TGTGCCAGCAGTTTGGGGACGGGAGGCAATCAGCCCCAGCATTTT. It codes for CASSLGTGGNQPQHF.

The rearrangement links TRBV2 to TRBJ1-6; a weak D match, TRBD1 (6 bases). Trimming took 7 bases from V and 4 from J, leaving 14 bases between them. From germline, CDR1 is SNHLY and CDR2 FYNNEI. CDR3 length equals 15 residues. CDR3 in DNA: TGTGCCAGCATCAAGGACAGATCGTATAATTCACCCCTCCACTTT. It specifies CASIKDRSYNSPLHF.

This clonotype was found once. The rearrangement joins TRBV6-8 to TRBJ2-7, with D unclear. CDR1 is MNHGY, CDR2 SAAAGT, per germline. The CDR3 runs to 13 residues. Deletions cut 8 bases from V and 2 bases from J, with 13 bases between. The CDR3 region has the DNA TGTGCCAGCGGGCCATCCGGACCCTACGAGCAGTACTTC. Its translation is CASGPSGPYEQYF.

The V gene is TRBV7-6, the J gene TRBJ1-4; TRBD1 matches at 7 bases. Trimming cost V 5 bases and J 8 bases; bases outside gene matches: 11. The germline CDR1 and CDR2 sequences are SGHVS and FNYEAQ. The length of the CDR3 is 15 residues. CDR3 in DNA: TGTGCCAGCAGCGCCACCGGGACAGCGGTGGAAAAACTGTTTTTT. Translated: CASSATGTAVEKLFF.

The genes are TRBV7-9 and TRBJ1-4, with 7 bases fitting TRBD1. The CDR3 totals 14 residues. The germline gives CDR1 SEHNR, CDR2 FQNEAQ (reference sequence). After removal of 5 bases from V and 14 bases from J, the junction contained 14 bases not matched to a gene. CDR3 residues: CASSPNARTGPLFF. CDR3 bases: TGTGCCAGCAGCCCCAATGCAAGGACAGGTCCTCTGTTTTTT.

The chain links TRBV12-3 or TRBV12-4 to TRBJ2-7; TRBD1 agrees at 8 bases. After removal of 6 bases from V and 6 bases from J, the junction contained 10 bases not matched to a gene. The CDR3 loop spans 14 amino acids. The CDR3 here is CASRGDRGGIEQYF. The CDR3 bases are TGTGCCAGCAGGGGAGACAGGGGAGGAATCGAGCAGTACTTC.

On this clonotype itself: With a much larger clone just one base away, this may be a read error. V is TRBV19 and J is TRBJ1-1; D uncertain. Germline V CDR1 and CDR2: LNHDA, SQIVND (reference sequence). The CDR3 loop spans 13 amino acids. V lost 7 bases and J lost 0, with 9 bases in between. In DNA, the CDR3 is TGTGCCAGTAAAATAGGCCTGAACACTGAAGCTTTCTTT. It specifies CASKIGLNTEAFF.

This chain connects TRBV5-1 to TRBJ1-2; 10 bases are a match to TRBD1. V gave up 0 bases and J gave up 4 bases; unmatched junction bases: 6. CDR1 is SGHRS and CDR2 is YFSETQ in the germline V gene. The length of the CDR3 is 16 residues. The CDR3 region has the DNA TGCGCCAGCAGCTTGGTAGGGACAGGGGACTTCTATGGCTACACCTTC. Amino acid sequence: CASSLVGTGDFYGYTF.

J is TRBJ1-5 and V is TRBV6-2 or TRBV6-3; D is unclear. This CDR3 has 16 amino acids. The ends were cut back, 2 bases at V and 2 bases at J, with 13 bases in the middle. The germline V gene has CDR1 MNHEY and CDR2 SVGEGT. Here the CDR3 DNA reads TGTGCCAGCAGTTACAATATGTGGATTGGCAATCAGCCCCAGCATTTT. Translated: CASSYNMWIGNQPQHF.

This clonotype came up a few times. The V call is TRBV7-2, the J call TRBJ2-5; TRBD2 matches at 7 bases. With 5 bases clipped from V and 9 bases from J, the junction kept 18 bases outside the gene matches. Germline values: CDR1 SGHTA, CDR2 FQGNSA. This CDR3 is 16 amino acids long. CDR3 bases: TGTGCCAGCAGCCCCTTCCCCCGGGGGAGGGTTATGGCCCAGTACTTC. This encodes CASSPFPRGRVMAQYF.

The chain carries TRBV18 and TRBJ1-1, with D tentatively TRBD1 (6 bases). This CDR3 contains 12 residues. Germline V gene data show CDR1 as KGHSH and CDR2 as LQKENI. V was cut by 6 bases and J by 5 bases, with 10 bases left in between. The CDR3 coding sequence is TGTGCCAGCTCGTCAGGGGATACTGAAGCTTTCTTT. Its translation: CASSSGDTEAFF.

This clonotype was picked up many times. V is TRBV12-3 or TRBV12-4 and J is TRBJ2-5; maybe TRBD1 (5 bases). Trimming cost V 5 bases and J 0 bases, with 7 bases left between them. The CDR3 has 13 residues. DNA of the CDR3: TGTGCCAGCAGTAGACAGTACCAAGAGACCCAGTACTTC. It encodes CASSRQYQETQYF.

The chain carries TRBV13 and TRBJ1-5; TRBD1 might be the D (5 bases). The ends were cut back, 5 bases at V and 5 bases at J, with 16 bases in the middle. CDR1 is PRHDT, CDR2 FYEKMQ, per germline (reference sequence). This CDR3 is 15 amino acids long. The CDR3 nucleotides read TGTGCCAGCAGCCTACGAGCTCGGGGGGATCAGCCCCAGCATTTT. Translating gives CASSLRARGDQPQHF.

The chain has TRBV5-1 and TRBJ1-2; weak D call: TRBD1 (5 bases). Germline lookup yields CDR1 SGHRS and CDR2 YFSETQ. Between the trimmed V and J ends, which lost 0 bases and 4 bases, there was a span of 16 bases. The CDR3 contains 16 residues. The CDR3 nucleotides read TGCGCCAGCAGCTTGGCCTCGTCCGCAGGGCCCTATGGCTACACCTTC. It encodes CASSLASSAGPYGYTF.

The gene calls are TRBV12-3 or TRBV12-4 and TRBJ1-6; perhaps TRBD1 as D (5 bases). The V end lost 5 bases, the J end lost 7 bases, and 15 bases lay between the germline ends. The CDR3 is 15 amino acids. The chain's CDR3 is CASSDRQSSNSPLHF. For the CDR3, the DNA is TGTGCCAGCAGTGACAGACAGTCCAGCAATTCACCCCTCCACTTT.

The chain couples TRBV5-1 to TRBJ2-1, with D unresolved. The CDR3 spans 13 residues. The germline V and J ends were trimmed by 0 bases and 4 bases, with 5 bases remaining between them. Germline CDR1 reads SGHRS; CDR2 reads YFSETQ. CDR3 sequence reads: CASSLGQYNEQFF. The CDR3 DNA reads as TGCGCCAGCAGCTTGGGACAATACAATGAGCAGTTCTTC. Filled out from reference TRBV5-1 and TRBJ2-1, the complete variable domain reads KAGVTQTPRYLIKTRGQQVTLSCSPISGHRSVSWYQQTPGQGLQFLFEYFSETQRNKGNFPGRFSGRQFSNSRSEMNVSTLELGDSALYLCASSLGQYNEQFFGPGTRLTVL.

Worth noting for this clonotype: A much larger clone lies a single base off, so this may be a read error. This chain's CDR3 is CASSLACVNTEAFF. CDR3 nucleotide sequence: TGTGCCAGCAGCTTAGCCTGTGTGAACACTGAAGCTTTCTTT. This chain connects TRBV7-9 to TRBJ1-1; D call uncertain. V lost 0 bases to trimming and J lost 0 bases, with 5 bases between them. The CDR3 sequence is 14 residues long. CDR1 and CDR2 (germline): SEHNR, FQNEAQ (reference sequence).